A selection of T cell receptor beta chains follows, all from one sample in a study of blood T cell repertoires in COVID-19. The assay was immunoSEQ multiplex PCR, and TCRdb's table has in-frame clones only and misses some. Among over 85,000 clones, approximately 85% were seen once, and the ten largest hold approximately 17%. The sample comprised peripheral blood. These receptors originate from a woman aged 60-75 years with acute or convalescent COVID-19. The CDR3 runs from the conserved cysteine through the conserved F or W. D genes are given only for firm matches. Clone size appears in some rows only: once, few, many, or a class for an expanded clone.

d_call: -
v_call: TRBV7-8
j_call: TRBJ1-1
clone_size: -
cdr3_aa: CASSLLENTEAFF
cdr3_nt: TGTGCCAGCAGCTTGCTAGAAAACACTGAAGCTTTCTTT

d_call: TRBD1
v_call: TRBV5-8
j_call: TRBJ1-5
clone_size: -
cdr3_aa: CASSPDRGLNQPQHF
cdr3_nt: TGTGCCAGCAGCCCGGACAGGGGGCTAAATCAGCCCCAGCATTTT

d_call: TRBD2
v_call: TRBV27
j_call: TRBJ2-2
clone_size: once
cdr3_aa: CASSSRASGVNGELFF
cdr3_nt: TGTGCCAGCAGTTCTCGCGCTAGCGGGGTAAACGGGGAGCTGTTTTTT

d_call: -
v_call: TRBV30
j_call: TRBJ1-1
clone_size: few
cdr3_aa: CALRTRAITEAFF
cdr3_nt: TGTGCCTTGAGAACCAGGGCCATCACTGAAGCTTTCTTT

d_call: TRBD1
v_call: TRBV19
j_call: TRBJ1-1
clone_size: once
cdr3_aa: CASTLAGGEAFF
cdr3_nt: TGTGCCAGCACGCTCGCAGGGGGTGAAGCTTTCTTT

d_call: -
v_call: TRBV5-1
j_call: TRBJ1-2
clone_size: -
cdr3_aa: CASSPGGWDGANYGYTF
cdr3_nt: TGCGCCAGCAGCCCGGGGGGCTGGGACGGAGCTAACTATGGCTACACCTTC

d_call: TRBD1
v_call: TRBV9
j_call: TRBJ1-1
clone_size: -
cdr3_aa: CASSVVGTGMNTEAFF
cdr3_nt: TGTGCCAGCAGCGTAGTCGGGACAGGGATGAACACTGAAGCTTTCTTT

d_call: -
v_call: TRBV4-1
j_call: TRBJ2-2
clone_size: once
cdr3_aa: CASSQAPVTGELFF
cdr3_nt: TGCGCCAGCAGCCAAGCTCCGGTCACCGGGGAGCTGTTTTTT

d_call: -
v_call: TRBV12-3/TRBV12-4
j_call: TRBJ2-7
clone_size: few
cdr3_aa: CASSYTSYEQYF
cdr3_nt: TGTGCCAGCAGCTATACGTCCTACGAGCAGTACTTC

d_call: -
v_call: TRBV19
j_call: TRBJ1-4
clone_size: -
cdr3_aa: CASSIGRGQDEKLFF
cdr3_nt: TGTGCCAGTAGTATTGGCAGGGGCCAGGATGAAAAACTGTTTTTT

d_call: -
v_call: TRBV27
j_call: TRBJ2-1
clone_size: -
cdr3_aa: CASSLSYRPSENEQFF
cdr3_nt: TGTGCCAGCAGTTTATCGTACAGACCAAGTGAAAATGAGCAGTTCTTC

d_call: TRBD2
v_call: TRBV4-2
j_call: TRBJ2-3
clone_size: -
cdr3_aa: CASSQEGPTSGGPTDTQYF
cdr3_nt: TGTGCCAGCAGCCAAGAGGGCCCCACTAGCGGGGGCCCCACAGATACGCAGTATTTT

d_call: -
v_call: TRBV27
j_call: TRBJ1-2
clone_size: -
cdr3_aa: CASSSLGQYYGYTF
cdr3_nt: TGTGCCAGCAGTTCCCTAGGACAGTACTATGGCTACACCTTC

d_call: -
v_call: TRBV3-1/TRBV3-2
j_call: TRBJ1-1
clone_size: once
cdr3_aa: CATHSLFGANTEAFF
cdr3_nt: TGTGCCACGCACTCCCTCTTCGGAGCAAACACTGAAGCTTTCTTT

d_call: TRBD1
v_call: TRBV19
j_call: TRBJ2-2
clone_size: -
cdr3_aa: CASSIAWTGGSGELFF
cdr3_nt: TGTGCCAGTAGTATAGCCTGGACAGGGGGCTCCGGGGAGCTGTTTTTT

d_call: -
v_call: TRBV28
j_call: TRBJ1-1
clone_size: -
cdr3_aa: CASSKTLWAQNTEAFF
cdr3_nt: TGTGCCAGCAGTAAAACTTTGTGGGCCCAAAACACTGAAGCTTTCTTT

d_call: -
v_call: TRBV18
j_call: TRBJ2-7
clone_size: -
cdr3_aa: CASSHTGYQAYEQYF
cdr3_nt: TGTGCCAGCTCACACACAGGGTACCAAGCCTACGAGCAGTACTTC

d_call: TRBD1
v_call: TRBV18
j_call: TRBJ1-3
clone_size: -
cdr3_aa: CASRDSSGNTIYF
cdr3_nt: TGTGCCAGCCGGGACAGTTCTGGAAACACCATATATTTT

d_call: -
v_call: TRBV5-6
j_call: TRBJ2-4
clone_size: -
cdr3_aa: CASSLGQGLAKNIQYF
cdr3_nt: TGTGCCAGCAGCTTGGGGCAGGGCCTAGCCAAAAACATTCAGTACTTC

d_call: -
v_call: TRBV28
j_call: TRBJ1-1
clone_size: -
cdr3_aa: CASLTWSTEAFF
cdr3_nt: TGTGCCAGTTTGACTTGGAGCACTGAAGCTTTCTTT

d_call: -
v_call: TRBV13
j_call: TRBJ1-4
clone_size: -
cdr3_aa: CASSLARRREKLFF
cdr3_nt: TGTGCCAGCAGCTTAGCCCGGCGGCGGGAAAAACTGTTTTTT

d_call: TRBD1
v_call: TRBV5-8
j_call: TRBJ1-5
clone_size: -
cdr3_aa: CASSSNVKTGASDQPQHF
cdr3_nt: TGTGCCAGCAGCTCCAATGTCAAGACAGGGGCCAGCGATCAGCCCCAGCATTTT

d_call: -
v_call: TRBV30
j_call: TRBJ2-3
clone_size: -
cdr3_aa: CAWIRAGALLTDTQYF
cdr3_nt: TGTGCCTGGATCCGCGCTGGGGCGTTACTCACAGATACGCAGTATTTT

d_call: -
v_call: TRBV19
j_call: TRBJ1-1
clone_size: -
cdr3_aa: CASSMPDTEAFF
cdr3_nt: TGTGCCAGTAGTATGCCGGACACTGAAGCTTTCTTT

d_call: -
v_call: TRBV27
j_call: TRBJ2-7
clone_size: -
cdr3_aa: CASSAGYEQYF
cdr3_nt: TGTGCCAGCAGTGCAGGGTACGAGCAGTACTTC

d_call: -
v_call: TRBV11-3
j_call: TRBJ1-1
clone_size: -
cdr3_aa: CASSSGRADEAFF
cdr3_nt: TGTGCCAGCAGCTCCGGCAGGGCCGATGAAGCTTTCTTT

d_call: -
v_call: TRBV19
j_call: TRBJ2-3
clone_size: -
cdr3_aa: CASRVTLSTDTQYF
cdr3_nt: TGTGCCAGTAGGGTAACATTGAGCACAGATACGCAGTATTTT

d_call: TRBD1
v_call: TRBV27
j_call: TRBJ2-7
clone_size: -
cdr3_aa: CASSLWGQPPDEQYF
cdr3_nt: TGTGCCAGCAGTTTATGGGGACAGCCACCCGACGAGCAGTACTTC

d_call: -
v_call: TRBV5-6
j_call: TRBJ1-5
clone_size: -
cdr3_aa: CASSLGLQHQPQHF
cdr3_nt: TGTGCCAGCAGCTTGGGACTCCAGCATCAGCCCCAGCATTTT

d_call: TRBD1
v_call: TRBV6-4
j_call: TRBJ2-1
clone_size: medium-sized
cdr3_aa: CASGTGGESEQFF
cdr3_nt: TGTGCCAGCGGGACAGGGGGCGAATCTGAGCAGTTCTTC

d_call: -
v_call: TRBV11-3
j_call: TRBJ2-7
clone_size: once
cdr3_aa: CASNPGTSPYEQYF
cdr3_nt: TGTGCCAGCAACCCCGGGACATCACCCTACGAGCAGTACTTC

d_call: TRBD1
v_call: TRBV7-2
j_call: TRBJ1-1
clone_size: -
cdr3_aa: CASTKTGSTEAFF
cdr3_nt: TGTGCCAGCACCAAGACAGGGAGCACTGAAGCTTTCTTT

d_call: -
v_call: TRBV7-2
j_call: TRBJ1-2
clone_size: few
cdr3_aa: CASTPETSNYGYTF
cdr3_nt: TGTGCCAGCACCCCCGAGACTTCTAACTATGGCTACACCTTC

d_call: -
v_call: TRBV14
j_call: TRBJ2-5
clone_size: -
cdr3_aa: CASSRHTTGHQETQYF
cdr3_nt: TGTGCCAGCAGCCGACATACCACAGGGCATCAAGAGACCCAGTACTTC

d_call: TRBD1
v_call: TRBV4-2
j_call: TRBJ1-2
clone_size: -
cdr3_aa: CASSVQPGQGADGYTF
cdr3_nt: TGTGCCAGCAGCGTCCAACCGGGACAGGGGGCGGATGGCTACACCTTC

d_call: TRBD2
v_call: TRBV18
j_call: TRBJ2-1
clone_size: -
cdr3_aa: CASSPWSGGSYNEQFF
cdr3_nt: TGTGCCAGCTCACCATGGAGCGGGGGCTCCTACAATGAGCAGTTCTTC

d_call: -
v_call: TRBV4-3
j_call: TRBJ1-6
clone_size: -
cdr3_aa: CASSQGRAQYNSPLHF
cdr3_nt: TGCGCCAGCAGCCAAGGCAGGGCCCAATATAATTCACCCCTCCACTTT

d_call: -
v_call: TRBV4-1
j_call: TRBJ2-1
clone_size: -
cdr3_aa: CASSLHPGSGYNEQFF
cdr3_nt: TGCGCCAGCAGCCTACATCCCGGGTCCGGCTACAATGAGCAGTTCTTC

d_call: -
v_call: TRBV7-3
j_call: TRBJ1-1
clone_size: -
cdr3_aa: CASSLTRGGETEAFF
cdr3_nt: TGTGCCAGCAGCTTAACTCGTGGTGGGGAGACTGAAGCTTTCTTT

d_call: -
v_call: TRBV9
j_call: TRBJ2-7
clone_size: -
cdr3_aa: CASSVDADTYEQYF
cdr3_nt: TGTGCCAGCAGCGTAGATGCAGACACCTACGAGCAGTACTTC

d_call: TRBD1
v_call: TRBV29-1
j_call: TRBJ2-1
clone_size: -
cdr3_aa: CSVNPGGFEQFF
cdr3_nt: TGCAGCGTTAATCCAGGGGGCTTTGAGCAGTTCTTC

d_call: -
v_call: TRBV6-6
j_call: TRBJ1-5
clone_size: -
cdr3_aa: CASRRVPNQPQHF
cdr3_nt: TGTGCCAGCAGGAGGGTCCCCAATCAGCCCCAGCATTTT

d_call: -
v_call: TRBV7-6
j_call: TRBJ2-2
clone_size: once
cdr3_aa: CASSLSGYDTGELFF
cdr3_nt: TGTGCCAGCAGCTTATCAGGGTATGACACCGGGGAGCTGTTTTTT

d_call: TRBD1
v_call: TRBV27
j_call: TRBJ1-2
clone_size: -
cdr3_aa: CASSLRGLDGYTF
cdr3_nt: TGTGCCAGCAGTCTCAGGGGGCTCGATGGCTACACCTTC

d_call: -
v_call: TRBV5-6
j_call: TRBJ2-5
clone_size: -
cdr3_aa: CASSLGGQGSETQYF
cdr3_nt: TGTGCCAGCAGCTTGGGGGGGCAGGGGTCAGAGACCCAGTACTTC

d_call: TRBD1
v_call: TRBV11-2
j_call: TRBJ1-2
clone_size: -
cdr3_aa: CASSHMRQGTYGYTF
cdr3_nt: TGTGCCAGCAGCCACATGCGACAGGGAACTTATGGCTACACCTTC

d_call: -
v_call: TRBV6-5
j_call: TRBJ1-1
clone_size: -
cdr3_aa: CASSYAQGFATEAFF
cdr3_nt: TGTGCCAGCAGTTACGCACAGGGTTTTGCCACTGAAGCTTTCTTT

d_call: -
v_call: TRBV4-1
j_call: TRBJ2-3
clone_size: -
cdr3_aa: CASELWQGGPDTQYF
cdr3_nt: TGCGCCAGCGAGCTCTGGCAGGGGGGACCAGATACGCAGTATTTT

d_call: -
v_call: TRBV19
j_call: TRBJ1-3
clone_size: -
cdr3_aa: CATSGRGLVSGNTIYF
cdr3_nt: TGTGCCACCTCAGGCCGGGGATTGGTCTCTGGAAACACCATATATTTT

d_call: -
v_call: TRBV18
j_call: TRBJ2-7
clone_size: -
cdr3_aa: CASSPPWGVRDHYEQYF
cdr3_nt: TGTGCCAGCTCACCACCGTGGGGGGTTAGGGACCACTACGAGCAGTACTTC

d_call: TRBD2
v_call: TRBV5-6
j_call: TRBJ2-2
clone_size: -
cdr3_aa: CASSDWTSGGPTGELFF
cdr3_nt: TGTGCCAGCAGCGACTGGACTAGCGGGGGCCCCACCGGGGAGCTGTTTTTT

d_call: -
v_call: TRBV3-1/TRBV3-2
j_call: TRBJ2-7
clone_size: -
cdr3_aa: CASSQFATNYEQYF
cdr3_nt: TGTGCCAGCAGCCAATTTGCCACAAACTACGAGCAGTACTTC

d_call: TRBD1
v_call: TRBV6-6
j_call: TRBJ1-2
clone_size: -
cdr3_aa: CASSLTTGTDRPYTF
cdr3_nt: TGTGCCAGCAGCTTAACAACGGGTACGGACAGGCCCTACACCTTC

d_call: -
v_call: TRBV11-2
j_call: TRBJ2-1
clone_size: -
cdr3_aa: CASSLAAPGDEQFF
cdr3_nt: TGTGCCAGCAGCTTAGCGGCCCCGGGGGATGAGCAGTTCTTC

d_call: -
v_call: TRBV7-2
j_call: TRBJ1-2
clone_size: once
cdr3_aa: CASSLGRSDGYTF
cdr3_nt: TGTGCCAGCAGCTTAGGGAGAAGCGATGGCTACACCTTC